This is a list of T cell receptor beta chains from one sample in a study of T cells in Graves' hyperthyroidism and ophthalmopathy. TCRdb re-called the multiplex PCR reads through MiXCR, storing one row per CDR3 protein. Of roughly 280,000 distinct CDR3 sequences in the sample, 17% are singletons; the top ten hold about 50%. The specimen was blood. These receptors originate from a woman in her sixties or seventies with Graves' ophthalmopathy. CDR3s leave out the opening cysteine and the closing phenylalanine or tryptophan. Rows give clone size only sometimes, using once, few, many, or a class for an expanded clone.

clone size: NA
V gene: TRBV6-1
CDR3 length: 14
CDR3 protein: ASSALDRAVATEAF

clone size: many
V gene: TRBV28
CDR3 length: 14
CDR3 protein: ASSLGPPVAYNEQF

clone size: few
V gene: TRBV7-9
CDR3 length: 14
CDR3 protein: ASSLVSGLVYNEQF

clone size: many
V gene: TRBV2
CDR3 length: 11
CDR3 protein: ASRGQGTGELF

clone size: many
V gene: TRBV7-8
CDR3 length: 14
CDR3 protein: ASSKILAGYRGEQY

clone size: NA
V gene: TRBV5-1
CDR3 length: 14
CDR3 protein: ASSLMYDRGKYGYT

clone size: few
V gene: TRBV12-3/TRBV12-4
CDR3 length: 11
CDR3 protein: ASQRWGADTQH

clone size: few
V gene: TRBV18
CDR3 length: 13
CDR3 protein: ASSQNGGATYGYT

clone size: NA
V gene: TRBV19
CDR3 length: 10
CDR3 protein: ASTSRGTEAF

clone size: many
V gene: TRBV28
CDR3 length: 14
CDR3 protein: ASSLPAAGLNEKLF

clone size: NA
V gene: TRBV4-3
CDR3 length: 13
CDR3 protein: ASSQEGRITDTQY

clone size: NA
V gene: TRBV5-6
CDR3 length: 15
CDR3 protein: ASSSTERTTTRTEAF

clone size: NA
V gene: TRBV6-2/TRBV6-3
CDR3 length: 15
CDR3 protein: ASSYGAAMPSTDTQY

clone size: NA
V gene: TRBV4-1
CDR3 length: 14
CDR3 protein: ASSQALTGYGEKLF

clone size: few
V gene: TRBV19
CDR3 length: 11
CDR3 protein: ASSTTAYYGYT

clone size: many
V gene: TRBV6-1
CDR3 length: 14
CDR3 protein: ASRKTGQGAGDTQY

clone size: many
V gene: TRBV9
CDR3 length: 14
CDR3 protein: ASSVAQGLNTDTQY

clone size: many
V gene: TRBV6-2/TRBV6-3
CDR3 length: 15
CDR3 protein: ASGGQEGSRFGTEAF

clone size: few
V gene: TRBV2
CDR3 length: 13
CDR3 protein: ASSELRVVGDTQY

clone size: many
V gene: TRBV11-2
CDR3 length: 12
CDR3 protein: ASSLTGAGNTIY

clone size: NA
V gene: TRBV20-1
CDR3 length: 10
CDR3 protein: SARMNTGELF

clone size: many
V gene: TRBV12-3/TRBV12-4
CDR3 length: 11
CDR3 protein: ASSFGASGNQY

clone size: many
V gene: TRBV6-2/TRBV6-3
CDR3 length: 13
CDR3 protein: ASSYSGQGDYEQY

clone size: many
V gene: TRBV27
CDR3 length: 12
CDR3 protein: ASSPRTSVYEQY

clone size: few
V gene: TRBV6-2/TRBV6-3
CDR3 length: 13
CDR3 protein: ASSYKKAGGDTQY

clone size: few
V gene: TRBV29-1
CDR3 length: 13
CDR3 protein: SAIAGAANTGELF

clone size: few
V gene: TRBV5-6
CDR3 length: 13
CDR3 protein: ASDTGMGDTGELF

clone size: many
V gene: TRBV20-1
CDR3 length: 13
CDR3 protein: SARGLAGLPYEQY

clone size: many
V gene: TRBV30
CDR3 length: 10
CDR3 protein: ASPGAWDTQY

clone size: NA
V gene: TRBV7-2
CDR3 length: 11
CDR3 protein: ASSWTLDTEAF

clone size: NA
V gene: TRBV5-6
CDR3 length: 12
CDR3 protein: ASSLGQGPQPQH

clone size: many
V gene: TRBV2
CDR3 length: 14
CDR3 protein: ASSTAGGAPPAEQY

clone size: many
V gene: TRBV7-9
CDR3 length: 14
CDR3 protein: ASSLAGTHLGGTQY

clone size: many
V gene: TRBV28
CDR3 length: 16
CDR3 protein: ASSLQTASGRILNTQY

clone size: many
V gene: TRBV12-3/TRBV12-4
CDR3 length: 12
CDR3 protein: ASSFQGAVDEQY

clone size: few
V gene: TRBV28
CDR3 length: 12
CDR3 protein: ASSSGTPSYEQY

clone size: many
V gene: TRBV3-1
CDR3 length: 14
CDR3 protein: ASSPIAGLAYDEQY

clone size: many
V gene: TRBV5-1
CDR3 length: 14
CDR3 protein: ASSLEAGVYTGELF

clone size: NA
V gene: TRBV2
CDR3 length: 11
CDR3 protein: ARGIGGTGELF

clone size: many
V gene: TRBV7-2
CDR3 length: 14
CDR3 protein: ASSPGGLAGTYEQY

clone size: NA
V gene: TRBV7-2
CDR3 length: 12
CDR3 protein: ASSLKRGVIEQY

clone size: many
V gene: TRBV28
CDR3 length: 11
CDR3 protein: ASSEQGIYGYT

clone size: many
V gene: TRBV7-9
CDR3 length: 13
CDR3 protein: ASSLYASGDNEQF

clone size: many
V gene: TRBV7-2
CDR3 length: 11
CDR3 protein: ASSSRASAEQY

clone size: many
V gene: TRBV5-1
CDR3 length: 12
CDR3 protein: ASSFGGDSYEQY

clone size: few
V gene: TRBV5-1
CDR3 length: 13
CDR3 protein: ASSLRPAGPNEQY

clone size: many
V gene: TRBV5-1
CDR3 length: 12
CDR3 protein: ASRDRWANTEAF

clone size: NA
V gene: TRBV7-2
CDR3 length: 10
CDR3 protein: ASSNRDHEQF

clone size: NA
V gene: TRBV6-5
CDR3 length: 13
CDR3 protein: ASSYSGGSGTEAF

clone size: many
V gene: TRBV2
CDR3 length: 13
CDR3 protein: ASSQELGSPYEQY

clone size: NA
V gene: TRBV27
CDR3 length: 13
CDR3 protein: ASRRDRPIGSPLH

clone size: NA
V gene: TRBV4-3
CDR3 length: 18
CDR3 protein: ASSQATGAGLAGGPNEQF

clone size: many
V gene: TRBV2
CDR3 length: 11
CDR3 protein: ASSENTYNEQF

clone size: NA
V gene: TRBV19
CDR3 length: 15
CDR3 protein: ASKKSGRGYSKNIQY

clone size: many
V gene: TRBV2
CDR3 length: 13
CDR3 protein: ASSETAGGLYEQF